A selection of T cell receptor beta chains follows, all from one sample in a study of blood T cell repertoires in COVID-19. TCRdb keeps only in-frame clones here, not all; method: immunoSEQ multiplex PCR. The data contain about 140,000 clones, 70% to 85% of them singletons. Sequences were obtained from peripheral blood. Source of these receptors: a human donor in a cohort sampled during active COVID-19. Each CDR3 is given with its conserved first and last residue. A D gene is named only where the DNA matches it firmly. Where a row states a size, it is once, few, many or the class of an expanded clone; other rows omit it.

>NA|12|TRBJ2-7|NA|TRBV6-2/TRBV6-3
TGTGCCAGCAGCCCTTCGAGGAACGAGCAGTACTTC
CASSPSRNEQYF
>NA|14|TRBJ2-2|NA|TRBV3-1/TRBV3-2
TGTGCCAGCAGTCAGATACAGGGTCACGGGGAGCTGTTTTTT
CASSQIQGHGELFF
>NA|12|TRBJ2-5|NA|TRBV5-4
TGTGCCAGCAGCATCGGAGGAGAGACCCAGTACTTC
CASSIGGETQYF
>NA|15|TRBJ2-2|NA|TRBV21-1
TGTGCCAGCAGCAAAGTAACAGGTAGGGGCGGGGAGCTGTTTTTT
CASSKVTGRGGELFF
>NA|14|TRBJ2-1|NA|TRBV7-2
TGTGCCAGCAGCTTAGCGCAGGCGTTTACTGAGCAGTTCTTC
CASSLAQAFTEQFF
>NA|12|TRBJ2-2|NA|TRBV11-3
TGTGCCAGCAGCTTAGCAGGGCGGGAGCTGTTTTTT
CASSLAGRELFF
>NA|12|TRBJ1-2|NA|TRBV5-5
TGTGCCAGCAGCTTGCGAGGTGATGGCTACACCTTC
CASSLRGDGYTF
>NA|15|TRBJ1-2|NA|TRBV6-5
TGTGCCAGCTGGGAGGGTGGCTGGGGGCGGGTGGGCTACACCTTC
CASWEGGWGRVGYTF
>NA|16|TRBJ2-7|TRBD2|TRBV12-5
TGTGCTAGTGGTCGGCCCCTGGGAGGGACCCCTGGCGAGCAGTACTTC
CASGRPLGGTPGEQYF
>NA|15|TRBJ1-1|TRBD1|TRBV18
TGTGCCAGCTCGCAGGACAGGGGGCCGGGCACTGAAGCTTTCTTT
CASSQDRGPGTEAFF
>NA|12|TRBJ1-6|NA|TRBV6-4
TGTGCCAGCCCCCGGGGTGAGTCACCCCTCCACTTT
CASPRGESPLHF
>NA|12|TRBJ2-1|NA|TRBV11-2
TGTGCCAGCAGCTCGACTAGGGATGAGCAGTTCTTC
CASSSTRDEQFF
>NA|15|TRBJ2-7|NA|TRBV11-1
TGTGCCAGCAGCTTAATGGGGGCTGGTACCTACGAGCAGTACTTC
CASSLMGAGTYEQYF
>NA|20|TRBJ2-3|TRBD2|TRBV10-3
TGTGCCATCACCGATCGTGGACTAGCGGGGGGTATCTCTAGCACAGATACGCAGTATTTT
CAITDRGLAGGISSTDTQYF
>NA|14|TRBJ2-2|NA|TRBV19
TGTGCCAGTAAACGGGTAGCAAACACCGGGGAGCTGTTTTTT
CASKRVANTGELFF
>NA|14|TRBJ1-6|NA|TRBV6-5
TGTGCCAGCAGTTCAGGGTTGGGGAATTCACCCCTCCACTTT
CASSSGLGNSPLHF
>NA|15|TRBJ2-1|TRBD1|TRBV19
TGTGCCAGTAGTATAGTCGGACAGGGGGCAGGTGAGCAGTTCTTC
CASSIVGQGAGEQFF
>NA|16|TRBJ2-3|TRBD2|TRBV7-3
TGTGCCAGCAGCTTAAACCCCGGGGGGGCAGGATATACGCAGTATTTT
CASSLNPGGAGYTQYF
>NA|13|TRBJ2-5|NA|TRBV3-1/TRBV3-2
TGTGCCAGCAGCCCCCGGGGGTTAGAGACCCAGTACTTC
CASSPRGLETQYF
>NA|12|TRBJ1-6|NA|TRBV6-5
TGTGCCAGCAGTTACAGGAGTTCACCCCTCCACTTT
CASSYRSSPLHF
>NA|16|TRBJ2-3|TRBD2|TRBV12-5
TGTGCTAGTGGTTTAGGACTAGCGGGGGGTGGCGATACGCAGTATTTT
CASGLGLAGGGDTQYF
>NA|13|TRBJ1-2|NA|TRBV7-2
TGTGCCAGCAGTCCACAGGGTATTAGTGGCTACACCTTC
CASSPQGISGYTF
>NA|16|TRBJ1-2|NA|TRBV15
TGTGCCACCAGCAGCGGGTTTGGGGCGGGAAACTATGGCTACACCTTC
CATSSGFGAGNYGYTF
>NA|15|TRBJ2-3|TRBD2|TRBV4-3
TGCGCCAGCAGCCAAGAGACGGGGGGAGCAGATACGCAGTATTTT
CASSQETGGADTQYF
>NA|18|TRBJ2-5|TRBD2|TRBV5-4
TGTGCCAGCACCATCATAGGACTAGCGGGAGATTCAAAAGAGACCCAGTACTTC
CASTIIGLAGDSKETQYF
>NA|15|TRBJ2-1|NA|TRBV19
TGTGCCAGTAGTATCAACGCGGTCTCCTACAATGAGCAGTTCTTC
CASSINAVSYNEQFF
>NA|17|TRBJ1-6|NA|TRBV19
TGTGCCAGTAGTACTCATCCGGCCAGGGCCAATAATTCACCCCTCCACTTT
CASSTHPARANNSPLHF
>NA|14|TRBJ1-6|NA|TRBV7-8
TGTGCCAGCAGCTTAGAACAGGGCCGGTCACCCCTCCACTTT
CASSLEQGRSPLHF
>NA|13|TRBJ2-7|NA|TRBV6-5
TGTGCCAGCAGTTACCGAGTCCGCTACGAGCAGTACTTC
CASSYRVRYEQYF
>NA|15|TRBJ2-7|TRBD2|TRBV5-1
TGCGCCAGCAGCTTAAATAGCGGGCTTTCCTACGAGCAGTACTTC
CASSLNSGLSYEQYF
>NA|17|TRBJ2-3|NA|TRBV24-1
TGTGCCACCAGTGATTTTCCTCCTAGCGCTGATACAGATACGCAGTATTTT
CATSDFPPSADTDTQYF
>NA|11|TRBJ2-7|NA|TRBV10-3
TGTGCCATCAGCCCCAACTACGAGCAGTACTTC
CAISPNYEQYF
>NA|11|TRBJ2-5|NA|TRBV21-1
TGTGCCGCCGACGGGCAAGAGACCCAGTACTTC
CAADGQETQYF
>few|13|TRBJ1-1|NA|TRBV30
TGTGCCTGGAGGGAGGGACTGAACACTGAAGCTTTCTTT
CAWREGLNTEAFF
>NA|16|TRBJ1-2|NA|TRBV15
TGTGCCACCAGCTTATGGGGGGGGTCCACGGGCTATGGCTACACCTTC
CATSLWGGSTGYGYTF
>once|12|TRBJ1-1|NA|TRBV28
TGTGCCAGCAGTTGGAGTGTCACTGAAGCTTTCTTT
CASSWSVTEAFF
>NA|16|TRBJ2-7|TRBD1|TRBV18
TGTGCCAGCTCATCAAAAACAACAGGGGGCGCCTACGAGCAGTACTTC
CASSSKTTGGAYEQYF